The rows below give T cell receptor beta chains drawn from one sample of a study of cytomegalovirus exposure and HLA in healthy donors. TCRdb's table, derived via immunoSEQ multiplex PCR, lists solely in-frame clones and lacks some. The repertoire includes about 240,000 clones, over 80% of them detected once, and 4.5% to 6% sits in the top ten. Sample: PBMCs. The receptors originated from a woman aged 40 to 49 in good health and CMV-seropositive. The conserved cysteine and the conserved F or W are not part of the CDR3 here. The order of the fields is J gene, V gene, CDR3 protein.

TRBJ1-5,TRBV19,ASRAGGRVQPQH
TRBJ2-5,TRBV9,ASSVGGRGAQEAQY
TRBJ1-4,TRBV10-3,ATGTATNEKLF
TRBJ1-2,TRBV7-2,ASSSLLGVNYGYT
TRBJ1-4,TRBV5-4,ASNTGGLNEKLF
TRBJ2-3,TRBV4-3,ASSQRLAGEDFPDTQY
TRBJ2-1,TRBV7-8,ASHASGGNEQF
TRBJ2-7,TRBV5-4,ASSLDRGGPYEQY
TRBJ2-3,TRBV7-2,ASSFKGGTQY
TRBJ2-5,TRBV6-5,ASSRQGAGGTQY
TRBJ2-7,TRBV7-2,ASRGGGGAWEQY
TRBJ2-7,TRBV10-1,ASSESIRVCPEY
TRBJ1-6,TRBV30,ASRGQANSPLH
TRBJ2-7,TRBV30,AWRRAYYEQY
TRBJ2-7,TRBV7-8,ASSSQAQGPLSSYEQY
TRBJ2-3,TRBV21-1,ASTLAGAITDTQY
TRBJ1-1,TRBV7-9,ASSLDDREDTEAF
TRBJ1-1,TRBV4-2,ASSQTGVRSVMNTEAF
TRBJ1-2,TRBV19,ASSAQGGPNYGYT
TRBJ1-6,TRBV9,ASGDLRNSPLH
TRBJ2-5,TRBV9,ASSVGGGERETQY
TRBJ1-5,TRBV7-9,ASSRWPNSNQPQH
TRBJ2-3,TRBV7-9,ASSRPQGPNTQY
TRBJ2-1,TRBV19,ASSPRVADHNEQF
TRBJ1-2,TRBV30,AWSPRDRGGYT
TRBJ1-2,TRBV11-3,ASRASQRDRNYGYT
TRBJ2-3,TRBV7-3,ASSLRGGFTDTQY
TRBJ2-7,TRBV12-5,ASGTGQGSTPYEQY
TRBJ1-2,TRBV11-2,ASSPGADGLHYGYT
TRBJ2-7,TRBV7-9,ASSLTGTSGIYEQY
TRBJ1-1,TRBV10-3,AISARDTEAF
TRBJ2-3,TRBV7-2,ASSSRTSGIPTDTQY
TRBJ2-1,TRBV18,ASSRGLAGANEQF
TRBJ2-1,TRBV15,ATSRDRSGTYNEQF
TRBJ2-2,TRBV5-1,ASSSSTGNLNTGELF
TRBJ1-1,TRBV5-1,ASSFSQANTEAF
TRBJ1-2,TRBV29-1,SVDQGASGYT
TRBJ1-4,TRBV27,ASGRVYGEKLF
TRBJ1-2,TRBV19,ASSIGSWETNYGYT
TRBJ2-2,TRBV4-3,ASSQGATRGTTGELF
TRBJ1-2,TRBV27,ASSLKGNYGYT
TRBJ2-5,TRBV5-4,ASSLSRGGETQY
TRBJ2-7,TRBV11-2,ASSPRGQITYEQY
TRBJ2-7,TRBV6-5,ASRYRDNYYEQY
TRBJ2-5,TRBV7-2,ASSSGGGQETQY
TRBJ1-2,TRBV6-5,ASSTPGVSNYGYT
TRBJ2-7,TRBV27,ASSTGTGYKQY
TRBJ2-5,TRBV7-9,ASSSVGFGSGRAKTQY
TRBJ1-5,TRBV28,ASSLPTGGNQPQH